This T cell receptor beta chain is drawn from a study of T cells in Graves' hyperthyroidism and ophthalmopathy. Study at large: It was at initial diagnosis, before any treatment, that peripheral blood was collected.

Trimming cost V 3 bases and J 3 bases, with 12 bases left between them. The CDR3 extends over 14 amino acids. Reasons for excluding patients were uncontrolled infection, other autoimmune disease, pregnancy or lactation. The source of the PBMCs was 8 to 10 ml of fresh peripheral blood. RNA transcripts served as the template for amplifying TCR beta CDR3 regions. An initial round of RT-PCR targeting the TCR CDR3 relied on the HTBI primer set. TCRdb reprocessed the multiplex PCR reads with MiXCR, giving one entry per CDR3 protein. The sample consists of around 290,000 distinct CDR3 sequences, 17% of them appearing once.

The receptor was derived from a woman aged 55-70 years with Graves' ophthalmopathy. This chain connects TRBV12-3 or TRBV12-4 to TRBJ2-7; a weak D match, TRBD2 (6 bases). Sequencing used blood. CDR3 protein: CASSFSAGYYEQYF. Written as DNA, the CDR3 is TGTGCCAGCAGTTTTTCTGCGGGGTACTACGAGCAGTACTTC.